Listed below are T cell receptor beta chains from one sample, sequenced in a study of blood T cell repertoires in COVID-19. Profiling relied on immunoSEQ multiplex PCR, and the TCRdb table lists in-frame clones only, not all of them. Among 150,000 to 200,000 clones, 70% to 90% were seen once, and the ten largest hold around 1.9%. Sequencing was performed on peripheral blood. The receptors were sampled from a man younger than 35 who had recovered from COVID-19. CDR3s include the opening cysteine and the closing phenylalanine or tryptophan. D genes are given only for firm matches. A clone size is listed for some rows: how often the clone was seen (once, few, many), or a class if it is expanded.

cdr3_length j_call d_call v_call clone_size cdr3_nt cdr3_aa
16 TRBJ2-1 - TRBV7-8 - TGTGCCAGCAGCTTAGCCCGAGGGTCTGCGGGCAATGAGCAGTTCTTC CASSLARGSAGNEQFF
15 TRBJ1-2 TRBD1 TRBV7-9 few TGTGCCAGCAGCTTATCGGCAGGGGGCGCGTTTGGCTACACCTTC CASSLSAGGAFGYTF
15 TRBJ1-2 TRBD1 TRBV7-2 few TGTGCCAGCAGCTTAGATCCTAGACAGGGCGAGGGCTACACCTTC CASSLDPRQGEGYTF
14 TRBJ1-2 - TRBV6-5 - TGTGCCAGCGCTATCAGGGCGGGAGGCTATGGCTACACCTTC CASAIRAGGYGYTF
16 TRBJ1-5 TRBD1 TRBV5-1 - TGCGCCAGCAGCTTAGGGACAGGTTATAGCAATCAGCCCCAGCATTTT CASSLGTGYSNQPQHF
12 TRBJ2-3 - TRBV7-2 - TGTGCCAGCAGCTTAGGGAGGGATACGCAGTATTTT CASSLGRDTQYF
13 TRBJ1-1 - TRBV4-3 - TGCGCCAGCAGCCGAGACTCCAACACTGAAGCTTTCTTT CASSRDSNTEAFF
16 TRBJ2-3 TRBD2 TRBV7-2 - TGTGCCAGCAGCGGGACTAGCGGGGGTTCATCCGGTACGCAGTATTTT CASSGTSGGSSGTQYF
16 TRBJ2-3 TRBD1 TRBV28 - TGTGCCAGCAGGACTACCGGGACAGGGATCGGGAATACGCAGTATTTT CASRTTGTGIGNTQYF
16 TRBJ1-2 - TRBV7-9 - TGTGCCAGCAGCTTAGCCGGTGGAGGTAGGGACTATGGCTACACCTTC CASSLAGGGRDYGYTF
14 TRBJ1-1 - TRBV6-5 - TGTGCCAGCAGTAAGGGGGGGCTGAACACTGAAGCTTTCTTT CASSKGGLNTEAFF
17 TRBJ2-1 TRBD2 TRBV4-3 - TGCGCCAGCAGCCAAGCGACCTACAGCGGGAGGCCCAATGAGCAGTTCTTC CASSQATYSGRPNEQFF
16 TRBJ1-2 TRBD1 TRBV25-1 - TGTGCCAGCAGTGTCTGGGGGGGAGACAGGGGCTATGGCTACACCTTC CASSVWGGDRGYGYTF
13 TRBJ2-7 - TRBV7-2 - TGTGCCAGCAGCTTAGCGGTACTCTACGAGCAGTACTTC CASSLAVLYEQYF
13 TRBJ2-1 - TRBV19 - TGTGCCAGTTGTCATCAGGGTCGGCGTGAGCAGTTCTTC CASCHQGRREQFF
13 TRBJ1-4 TRBD1 TRBV5-6 few TGTGCCAGCAGCCCCGACAGGGGTGAAAAACTGTTTTTT CASSPDRGEKLFF
15 TRBJ2-7 TRBD1 TRBV15 - TGTGCCACCAGCAGGAGACGGACAGGGGGCGACGAGCAGTACTTC CATSRRRTGGDEQYF
12 TRBJ2-2 - TRBV7-9 - TGTGCCAGCAGCGACTTAACCGGGGAGCTGTTTTTT CASSDLTGELFF
14 TRBJ1-2 - TRBV14 - TGTGCCAGCAGCCCGTCCGGGGGGAGCTATGGCTACACCTTC CASSPSGGSYGYTF
16 TRBJ1-2 - TRBV28 - TGTGCCAGCAGTTTAGAGATGGAGGTCAGCTCTAAAGGCTACACCTTC CASSLEMEVSSKGYTF
18 TRBJ2-6 - TRBV5-1 - TGCGCCAGCAGCTTGCGCGGGACTTCCAGCTCTGGGGCCAACGTCCTGACTTTC CASSLRGTSSSGANVLTF
16 TRBJ2-5 - TRBV11-2 - TGTGCCAGCAGCTTTATCGTTTCCGCGTACCAAGAGACCCAGTACTTC CASSFIVSAYQETQYF
13 TRBJ1-1 - TRBV4-2 - TGTGCCAGCAGCCAAGACGGGGGCACTGAAGCTTTCTTT CASSQDGGTEAFF
14 TRBJ2-7 TRBD2 TRBV7-2 few TGTGCCAGCAGCTCGCAAAGACTAGCGGGAGACCAGTACTTC CASSSQRLAGDQYF
18 TRBJ1-5 - TRBV5-8 - TGTGCCAGCAGCTTACGGTCCGGGGCGGGAAAGGGCAATCAGCCCCAGCATTTT CASSLRSGAGKGNQPQHF
14 TRBJ2-7 TRBD2 TRBV27 - TGTGCCAGCAGTTGGGCGGGACTAGGCTACGAGCAGTACTTC CASSWAGLGYEQYF
15 TRBJ2-5 - TRBV7-9 - TGTGCCAGCAGCCCATTATTGCAGGCAGGGGAGACCCAGTACTTC CASSPLLQAGETQYF
13 TRBJ2-7 - TRBV30 - TGTGCCTGGAGTACGGACAGCTCCTACGAGCAGTACTTC CAWSTDSSYEQYF